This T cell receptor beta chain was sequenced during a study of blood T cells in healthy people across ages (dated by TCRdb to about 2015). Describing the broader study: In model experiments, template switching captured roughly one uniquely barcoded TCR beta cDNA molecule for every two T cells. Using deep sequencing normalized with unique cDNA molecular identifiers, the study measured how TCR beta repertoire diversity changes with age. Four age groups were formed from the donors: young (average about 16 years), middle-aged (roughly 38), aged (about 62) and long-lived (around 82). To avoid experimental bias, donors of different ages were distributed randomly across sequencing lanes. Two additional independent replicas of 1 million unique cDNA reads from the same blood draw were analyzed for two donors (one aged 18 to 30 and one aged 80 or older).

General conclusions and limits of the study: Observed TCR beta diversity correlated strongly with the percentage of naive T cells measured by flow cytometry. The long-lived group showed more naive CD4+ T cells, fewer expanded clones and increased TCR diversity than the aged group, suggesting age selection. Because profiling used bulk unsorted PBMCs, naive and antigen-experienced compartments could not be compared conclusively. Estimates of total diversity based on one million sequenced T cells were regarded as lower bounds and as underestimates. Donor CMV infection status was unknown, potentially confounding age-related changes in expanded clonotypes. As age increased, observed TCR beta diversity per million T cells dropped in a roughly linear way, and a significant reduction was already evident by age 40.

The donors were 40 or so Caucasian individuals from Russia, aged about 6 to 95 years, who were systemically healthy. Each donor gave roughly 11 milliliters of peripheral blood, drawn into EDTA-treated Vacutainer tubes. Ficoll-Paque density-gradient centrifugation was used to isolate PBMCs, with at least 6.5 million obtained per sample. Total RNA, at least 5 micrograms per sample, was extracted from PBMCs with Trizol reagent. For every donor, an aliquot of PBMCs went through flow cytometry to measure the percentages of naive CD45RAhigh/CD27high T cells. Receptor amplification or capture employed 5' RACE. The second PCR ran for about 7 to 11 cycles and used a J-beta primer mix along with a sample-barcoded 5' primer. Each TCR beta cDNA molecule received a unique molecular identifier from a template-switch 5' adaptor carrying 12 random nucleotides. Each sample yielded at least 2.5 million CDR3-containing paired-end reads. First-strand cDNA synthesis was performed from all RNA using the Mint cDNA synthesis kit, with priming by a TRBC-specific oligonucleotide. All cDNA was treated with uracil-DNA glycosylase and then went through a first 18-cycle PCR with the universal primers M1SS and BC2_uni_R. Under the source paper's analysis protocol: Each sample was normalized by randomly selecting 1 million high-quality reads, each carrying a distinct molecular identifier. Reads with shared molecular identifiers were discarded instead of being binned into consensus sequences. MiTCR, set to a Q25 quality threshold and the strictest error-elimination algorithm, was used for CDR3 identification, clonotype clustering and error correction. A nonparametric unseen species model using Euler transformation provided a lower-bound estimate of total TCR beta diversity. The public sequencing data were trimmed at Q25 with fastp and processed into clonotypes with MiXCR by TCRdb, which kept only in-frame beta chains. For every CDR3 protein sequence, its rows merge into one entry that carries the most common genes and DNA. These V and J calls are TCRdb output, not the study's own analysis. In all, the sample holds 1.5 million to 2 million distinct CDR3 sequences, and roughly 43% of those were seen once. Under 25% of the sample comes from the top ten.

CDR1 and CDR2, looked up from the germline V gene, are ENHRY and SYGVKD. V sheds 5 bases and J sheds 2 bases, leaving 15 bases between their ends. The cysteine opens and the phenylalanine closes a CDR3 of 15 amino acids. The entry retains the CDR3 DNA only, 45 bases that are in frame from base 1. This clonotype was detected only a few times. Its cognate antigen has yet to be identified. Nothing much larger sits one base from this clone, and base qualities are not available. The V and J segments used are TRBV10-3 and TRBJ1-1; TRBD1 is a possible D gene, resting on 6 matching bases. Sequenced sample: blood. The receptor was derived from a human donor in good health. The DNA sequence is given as TGTGCCATCAGTTGGACAGAACCCGGTAACACTGAAGCTTTCTTT. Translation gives CAISWTEPGNTEAFF.